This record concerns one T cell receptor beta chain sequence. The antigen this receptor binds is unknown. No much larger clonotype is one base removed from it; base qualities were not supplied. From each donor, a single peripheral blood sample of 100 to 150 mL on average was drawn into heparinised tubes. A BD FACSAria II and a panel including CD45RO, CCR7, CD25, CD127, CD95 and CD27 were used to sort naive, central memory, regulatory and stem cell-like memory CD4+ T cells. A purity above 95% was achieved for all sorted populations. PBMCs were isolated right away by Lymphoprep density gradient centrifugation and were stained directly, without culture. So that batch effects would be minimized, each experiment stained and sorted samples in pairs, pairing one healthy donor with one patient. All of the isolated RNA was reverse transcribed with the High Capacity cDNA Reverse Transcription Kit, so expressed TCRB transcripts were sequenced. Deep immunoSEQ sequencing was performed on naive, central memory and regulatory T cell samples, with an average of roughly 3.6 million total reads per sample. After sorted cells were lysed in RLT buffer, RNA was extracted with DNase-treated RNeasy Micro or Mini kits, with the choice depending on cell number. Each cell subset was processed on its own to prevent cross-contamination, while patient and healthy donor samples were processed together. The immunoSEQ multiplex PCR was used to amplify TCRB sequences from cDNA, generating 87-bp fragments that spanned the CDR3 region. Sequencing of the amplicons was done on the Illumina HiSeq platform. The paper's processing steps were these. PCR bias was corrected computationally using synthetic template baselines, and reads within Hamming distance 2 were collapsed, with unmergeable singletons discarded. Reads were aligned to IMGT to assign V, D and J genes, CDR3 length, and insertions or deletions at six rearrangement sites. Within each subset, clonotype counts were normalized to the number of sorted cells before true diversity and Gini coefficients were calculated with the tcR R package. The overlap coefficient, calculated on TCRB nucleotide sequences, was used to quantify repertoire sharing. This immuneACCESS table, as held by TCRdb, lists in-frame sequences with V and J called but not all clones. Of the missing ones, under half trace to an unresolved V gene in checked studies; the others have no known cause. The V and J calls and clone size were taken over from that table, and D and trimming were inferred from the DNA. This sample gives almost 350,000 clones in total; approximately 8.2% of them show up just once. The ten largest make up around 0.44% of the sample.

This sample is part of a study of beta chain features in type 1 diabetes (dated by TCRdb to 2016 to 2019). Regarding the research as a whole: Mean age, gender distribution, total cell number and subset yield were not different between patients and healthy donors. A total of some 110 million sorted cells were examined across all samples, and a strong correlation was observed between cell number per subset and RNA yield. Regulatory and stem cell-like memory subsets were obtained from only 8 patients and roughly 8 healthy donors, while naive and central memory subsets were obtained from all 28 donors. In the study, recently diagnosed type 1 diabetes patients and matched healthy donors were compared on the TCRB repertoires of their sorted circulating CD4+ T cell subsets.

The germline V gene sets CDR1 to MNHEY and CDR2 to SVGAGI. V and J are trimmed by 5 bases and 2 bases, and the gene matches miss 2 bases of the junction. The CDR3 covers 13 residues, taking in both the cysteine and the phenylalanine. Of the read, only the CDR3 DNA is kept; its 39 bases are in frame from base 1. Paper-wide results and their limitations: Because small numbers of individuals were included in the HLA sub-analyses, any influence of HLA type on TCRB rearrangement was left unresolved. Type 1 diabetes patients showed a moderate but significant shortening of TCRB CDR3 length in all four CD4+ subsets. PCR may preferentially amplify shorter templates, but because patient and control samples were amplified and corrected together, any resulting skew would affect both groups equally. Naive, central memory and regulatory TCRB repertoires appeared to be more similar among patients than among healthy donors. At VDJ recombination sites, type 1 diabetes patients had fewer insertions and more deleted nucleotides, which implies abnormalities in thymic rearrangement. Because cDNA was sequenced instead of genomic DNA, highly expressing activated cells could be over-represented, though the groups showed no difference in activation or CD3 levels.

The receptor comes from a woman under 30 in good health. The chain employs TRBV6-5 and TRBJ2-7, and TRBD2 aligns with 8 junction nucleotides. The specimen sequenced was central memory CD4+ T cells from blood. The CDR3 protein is CASSRGLAYEQYF. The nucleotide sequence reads TGTGCCAGCAGTCGGGGACTAGCCTACGAGCAGTACTTC.